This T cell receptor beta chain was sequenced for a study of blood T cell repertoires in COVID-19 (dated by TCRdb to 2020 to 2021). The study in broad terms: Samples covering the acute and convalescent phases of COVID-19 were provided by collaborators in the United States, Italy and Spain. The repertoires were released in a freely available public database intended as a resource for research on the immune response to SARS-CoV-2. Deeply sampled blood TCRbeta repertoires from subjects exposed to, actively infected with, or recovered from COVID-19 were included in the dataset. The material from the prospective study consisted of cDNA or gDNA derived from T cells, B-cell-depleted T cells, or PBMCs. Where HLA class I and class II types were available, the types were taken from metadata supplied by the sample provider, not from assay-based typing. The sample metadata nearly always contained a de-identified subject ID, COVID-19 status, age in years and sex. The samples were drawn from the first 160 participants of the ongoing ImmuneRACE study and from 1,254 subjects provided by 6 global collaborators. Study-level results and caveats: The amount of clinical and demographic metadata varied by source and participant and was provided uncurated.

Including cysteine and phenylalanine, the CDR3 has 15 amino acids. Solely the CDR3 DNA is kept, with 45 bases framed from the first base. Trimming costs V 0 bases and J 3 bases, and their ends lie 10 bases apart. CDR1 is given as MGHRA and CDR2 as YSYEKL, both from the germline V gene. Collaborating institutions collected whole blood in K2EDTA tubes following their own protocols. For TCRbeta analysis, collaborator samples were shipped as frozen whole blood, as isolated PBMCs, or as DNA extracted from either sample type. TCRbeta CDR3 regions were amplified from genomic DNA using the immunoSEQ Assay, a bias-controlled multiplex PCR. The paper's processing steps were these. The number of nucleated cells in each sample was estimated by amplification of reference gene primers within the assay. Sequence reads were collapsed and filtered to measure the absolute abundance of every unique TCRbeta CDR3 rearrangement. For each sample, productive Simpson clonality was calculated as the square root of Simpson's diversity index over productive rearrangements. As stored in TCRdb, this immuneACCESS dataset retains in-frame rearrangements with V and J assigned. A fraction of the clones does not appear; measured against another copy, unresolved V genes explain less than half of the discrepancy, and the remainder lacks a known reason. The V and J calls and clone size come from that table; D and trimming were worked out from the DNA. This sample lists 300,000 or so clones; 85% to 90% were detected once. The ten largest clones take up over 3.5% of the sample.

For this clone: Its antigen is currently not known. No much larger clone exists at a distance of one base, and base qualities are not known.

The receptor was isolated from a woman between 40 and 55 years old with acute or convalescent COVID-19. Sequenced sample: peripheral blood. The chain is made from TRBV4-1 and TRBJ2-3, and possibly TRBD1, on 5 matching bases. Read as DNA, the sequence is TGCGCCAGCAGCCAAGAGAGCAGGGCGACAGATACGCAGTATTTT. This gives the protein CASSQESRATDTQYF.